The 15 T cell receptor beta chains listed next were all sequenced from one sample in a study of blood T cell repertoires in COVID-19. Clones were read by immunoSEQ multiplex PCR, and TCRdb kept only the in-frame ones, dropping some. The sample lists around 300,000 clones, about nine tenths seen once, with roughly 2.2% in the top ten. Sequencing was carried out using peripheral blood. The receptors originated from a man aged 45-60 years with acute or convalescent COVID-19.

The V gene is TRBV3-1 (or the pseudogene TRBV3-2), the J gene TRBJ2-6; D is perhaps TRBD1 (5 bases). The CDR3 length is 17 residues. Looked up from germline, CDR1 is LGHDT and CDR2 is YNNKEL (reference sequence). The V end was cut by 1 base, the J end by 0 bases, with 10 bases between. The CDR3 DNA is TGTGCCAGCAGCCAAGTCGACAGCCCCTCTGGGGCCAACGTCCTGACTTTC. Its translation is CASSQVDSPSGANVLTF.

V usage is TRBV27 and J usage is TRBJ1-2, with D possibly matching TRBD1 (6 bases). Germline V gives CDR1 MNHEY, CDR2 SMNVEV (reference sequence). V was cut by 8 bases and J by 6 bases, with 13 bases left in between. The CDR3 extends over 12 amino acids. In nucleotides, the CDR3 is TGTGCCAGCGGCAGACAGGTTGATGGCTACACCTTC. Residues: CASGRQVDGYTF.

The V and J genes are TRBV6-5 and TRBJ1-2, with D possibly being TRBD1 (6 bases). CDR1 is MNHEY and CDR2 is SVGAGI in the germline V gene. V lost 2 bases and J lost 6, with 19 bases in between. The CDR3 consists of 16 residues. This chain's CDR3 is CASSYGSGAGADGYTF. In DNA, the CDR3 is TGTGCCAGCAGTTACGGGTCAGGAGCGGGGGCTGATGGCTACACCTTC.

V is TRBV5-1 and J is TRBJ2-6; D is unresolved. Trimming stripped 4 bases from V and 2 bases from J, with 13 bases between. Germline V gives CDR1 SGHRS, CDR2 YFSETQ. This CDR3 contains 16 residues. The chain's CDR3 is CASSQAVSTGANVLTF. For the CDR3, the DNA is TGCGCCAGCAGCCAGGCCGTCTCGACTGGGGCCAACGTCCTGACTTTC. The full variable domain, with the rest looked up from reference TRBV5-1 and TRBJ2-6, is KAGVTQTPRYLIKTRGQQVTLSCSPISGHRSVSWYQQTPGQGLQFLFEYFSETQRNKGNFPGRFSGRQFSNSRSEMNVSTLELGDSALYLCASSQAVSTGANVLTFGAGSRLTVL.

The genes are TRBV29-1 and TRBJ1-5, with a possible D match to TRBD1 (5 bases). Germline V lookup: CDR1 SQVTM, CDR2 ANQGSEA. This CDR3 comprises 15 residues. V was pared by 6 bases and J by 2 bases, with 17 bases between. Here the CDR3 DNA reads TGCAGCGTCCAAAACCAGGGAGGGCGCAATCAGCCCCAGCATTTT. Translating it yields CSVQNQGGRNQPQHF. The whole variable domain, filled in from reference TRBV29-1 and TRBJ1-5, reads SAVISQKPSRDICQRGTSLTIQCQVDSQVTMMFWYRQQPGQSLTLIATANQGSEATYESGFVIDKFPISRPNLTFSTLTVSNMSPEDSSIYLCSVQNQGGRNQPQHFGDGTRLSIL.

The chain links TRBV27 to TRBJ2-1; perhaps TRBD2 as D (6 bases). The CDR3 spans 15 residues. CDR1 and CDR2 from the germline V gene are MNHEY and SMNVEV (reference sequence). The V and J ends lost 5 bases and 3 bases respectively, with 14 bases between them. DNA of the CDR3: TGTGCCAGCAGTCGTGGGGGGACCCTCTACAATGAGCAGTTCTTC. Residues: CASSRGGTLYNEQFF.

The V gene is TRBV12-5, the J gene TRBJ1-4; TRBD1 might be the D (5 bases). CDR3 size: 15 residues. With 5 bases removed from V and 4 bases from J, the gap between germline ends came to 14 bases. Germline lookup yields CDR1 LGHNT and CDR2 FRNRAP. CDR3 in amino acids: CASGTQDSGNEKLFF. The CDR3 DNA is TGTGCTAGTGGTACCCAAGACAGTGGTAATGAAAAACTGTTTTTT.

The rearrangement joins TRBV6-6 to TRBJ1-6; 7 nucleotides agree with TRBD1. Per the germline V gene, CDR1 is MNHNY and CDR2 is SVGAGI (reference sequence). The V segment lost 6 bases and the J segment 8 bases; nucleotides outside the gene matches: 7. The CDR3 is made up of 14 amino acids. The CDR3 DNA reads as TGTGCCAGCAGAACGGGACAGAACCATTCACCCCTCCACTTT. The encoded protein is CASRTGQNHSPLHF.

The rearrangement joins TRBV29-1 to TRBJ2-7, with 11 nucleotides matching TRBD2. The germline V gene encodes CDR1 SQVTM and CDR2 ANQGSEA. V trimming: 0 bases; J trimming: 6 bases; junction bases outside the gene matches: 19. The CDR3 extends over 19 amino acids. For the CDR3, the DNA is TGCAGCGTTGAAGATCGGACTAGCGGGCTCCCCCTTGGGACTACCGAGCAGTACTTC. Its translation is CSVEDRTSGLPLGTTEQYF.

The V and J genes are TRBV5-1 and TRBJ1-1; 8 bases agree with TRBD1. Germline CDR1 SGHRS, CDR2 YFSETQ. The ends lost 4 bases at V and 1 base at J; junction bases unmatched: 3. The CDR3 has 14 residues. CDR3 nucleotide sequence: TGCGCCAGCAGCGTAGGGACAGGGAACACTGAAGCTTTCTTT. Its protein product is CASSVGTGNTEAFF.

The chain employs TRBV29-1 and TRBJ2-5; 7 bases match TRBD1. This CDR3 region has 14 residues. With V trimmed by 7 bases and J by 1 base, 9 bases remained unmatched. In germline, CDR1 is SQVTM, CDR2 ANQGSEA. The chain's CDR3 is CSGQTTGIQETQYF. CDR3 coding DNA: TGCAGCGGGCAAACGACAGGGATCCAAGAGACCCAGTACTTC.

This clone has a single count. The chain joins TRBV7-3 to TRBJ2-5; possibly TRBD1 for D (5 bases). Trimming stripped 5 bases from V and 0 bases from J, with 7 bases between. The CDR3 contains 13 residues. The germline gives CDR1 SGHTA, CDR2 FQGTGA. The CDR3: CASSPGNQETQYF. The CDR3 DNA follows: TGTGCCAGCAGCCCAGGGAACCAAGAGACCCAGTACTTC.

The V and J genes are TRBV6-5 and TRBJ1-1; tentative D call: TRBD1 (5 bases). This CDR3 comprises 15 residues. Trimming stripped 7 bases from V and 4 bases from J, with 19 bases between. The germline V gene encodes CDR1 MNHEY and CDR2 SVGAGI. The CDR3 reads CASTRAGRGGTEAFF. DNA of the CDR3: TGTGCCAGCACAAGGGCAGGGAGGGGTGGCACTGAAGCTTTCTTT.

Only a few counts were recorded for this clone. V usage is TRBV9 and J usage is TRBJ1-2; no reliable D call. Trimming removed 4 bases from V and 6 bases from J, with 16 bases in between. Germline V gene lookup returns CDR1 SGDLS and CDR2 YYNGEE. The CDR3 totals 14 residues. CDR3 region: CASSPERGMNGYTF. DNA for the CDR3: TGTGCCAGCAGCCCCGAACGGGGAATGAATGGCTACACCTTC.

The chain carries TRBV27 and TRBJ1-1; tentatively, D is TRBD1 (6 bases). The V end lost 5 bases, the J end lost 0 bases, and 16 bases lay between the germline ends. Germline V lookup: CDR1 MNHEY, CDR2 SMNVEV (reference sequence). This CDR3 comprises 16 residues. For the CDR3, the DNA is TGTGCCAGCAGTCCGCAGGGGAACCCTATGAACACTGAAGCTTTCTTT. Translated: CASSPQGNPMNTEAFF.